The 28 T cell receptor beta chains in this list originate from one sample, sequenced in a study of blood T cell repertoires in COVID-19. Using immunoSEQ multiplex PCR, the repertoire was profiled, and TCRdb retains in-frame clones only, with some absent. The sample contains about 180,000 clones, approximately 89% of which appear only once. Sequences were obtained from peripheral blood. These receptors were collected from a young woman with acute or convalescent COVID-19.

This chain connects TRBV19 to TRBJ2-2, with D hard to call. CDR1 and CDR2 (germline): LNHDA, SQIVND (reference sequence). This CDR3 has 14 amino acids. Deletions cut 5 bases from V and 3 bases from J, with 10 bases between. CDR3 nucleotide sequence: TGTGCCAGTAGTCCCAGACACTACACCGGGGAGCTGTTTTTT. Its protein product is CASSPRHYTGELFF.

This sequence joins TRBV5-1 and TRBJ1-1, with 7 positions matching TRBD1. The CDR3 is made up of 13 amino acids. Germline assignment: CDR1 SGHRS and CDR2 YFSETQ. CDR3 nucleotides: TGCGTGAGCAGGCGGACAGGTAACACTGAAGCTTTCTTT. Protein sequence: CVSRRTGNTEAFF.

This clone was seen a single time. The rearrangement links TRBV11-3 to TRBJ2-7; D remains ambiguous. V lost 5 bases and J 5 bases, leaving 13 bases between the germline ends. Germline V CDR1 and CDR2: SGHNT, YENEEA. This CDR3 has 13 amino acids. CDR3: CASSQTYLNEQYF. The CDR3 DNA follows: TGTGCCAGCAGCCAAACCTACCTCAACGAGCAGTACTTC.

V is TRBV10-3 and J is TRBJ2-1; D gene uncertain. There are 12 residues in the CDR3. Germline V gene sequence: CDR1 ENHRY, CDR2 SYGVKD. V lost 10 bases and J lost 0, with 7 bases in between. CDR3 region: CATRSSYNEQFF. CDR3 nucleotides: TGTGCCACTAGAAGCTCCTACAATGAGCAGTTCTTC.

J is TRBJ2-1 and V is TRBV11-3; D gene ambiguous. Germline-derived CDR1 and CDR2 are SGHNT and YENEEA. The CDR3 runs 12 residues. Trimming pared 3 bases from V and 4 bases from J, leaving 4 bases between. The chain's CDR3 is CASSFHYNEQFF. The CDR3 coding sequence is TGTGCCAGCAGCTTCCATTACAATGAGCAGTTCTTC.

About this clone itself: Other DNA sequences in this specimen translate into the identical CDR3. The genes are TRBV11-2 and TRBJ1-5; the D is unclear. V was trimmed by 0 bases and J by 7 bases, leaving 7 bases between them. Germline V gene sequence: CDR1 SGHAT, CDR2 FQNNGV. The CDR3 has 13 amino acids. In DNA form, the CDR3 reads TGTGCCAGCAGCTTAGATTTGCGGCAGCCCCAGCATTTT. It specifies CASSLDLRQPQHF.

The chain joins TRBV5-1 to TRBJ2-3, with a tentative D call TRBD1 (6 bases). The germline V gene encodes CDR1 SGHRS and CDR2 YFSETQ. The CDR3 runs 16 residues. Trimming took off 0 bases at V and 4 bases at J, with 15 bases between the two ends. The chain's CDR3 is CASSLAGAVVADTQYF. CDR3 nucleotides: TGCGCCAGCAGCTTGGCAGGGGCGGTCGTTGCAGATACGCAGTATTTT.

CDR3 in amino acids: CATSRTGNSDTQYF. CDR3 DNA sequence: TGTGCCACCAGCAGGACAGGGAATTCAGATACGCAGTATTTT. The V and J genes are TRBV24-1 and TRBJ2-3; 8 nucleotides match TRBD1. From germline, CDR1 is KGHDR and CDR2 SFDVKD. The CDR3 sequence is 14 residues long. V lost 7 bases to trimming and J lost 4 bases; unmatched junction nucleotides: 6.

The J gene is TRBJ1-1, the V gene TRBV7-8, with a weak D call TRBD1 (6 bases). The CDR3 has 17 amino acids. V was trimmed by 0 bases and J by 4 bases, leaving 18 bases between them. The V gene's germline CDR1 is SGHVS and CDR2 FQNEAQ. The chain's CDR3 is CASSLALTGAWGTEAFF. CDR3 nucleotides: TGTGCCAGCAGCTTAGCGTTGACAGGCGCCTGGGGCACTGAAGCTTTCTTT.

This chain uses TRBV11-2 with TRBJ2-5; D possibly corresponds to TRBD1 (5 bases). Trimming stripped 0 bases from V and 7 bases from J, with 15 bases between. The CDR3 runs to 15 residues. From germline, CDR1 is SGHAT and CDR2 FQNNGV. The CDR3 sequence is CASSLDSVPTGTQYF. For the CDR3, the DNA is TGTGCCAGCAGCTTAGACTCCGTGCCAACAGGGACCCAGTACTTC.

The J gene is TRBJ2-2, the V gene TRBV29-1; D may be TRBD1 (6 bases). CDR1 SQVTM and CDR2 ANQGSEA come from the germline V gene. V was pared by 4 bases and J by 9 bases, with 18 bases between. The CDR3 covers 14 residues. CDR3 protein: CSVAPKGVGRELFF. The CDR3 DNA is TGCAGCGTTGCTCCGAAGGGGGTAGGTCGGGAGCTGTTTTTT.

This rearrangement joins TRBV6-5 to TRBJ2-1, with 9 bases that match TRBD1. CDR3 length: 15 amino acids. The junction had 12 bases not matched to a gene; V was cut back by 6 bases and J by 9 bases. Germline lookup yields CDR1 MNHEY and CDR2 SVGAGI. CDR3 sequence (DNA): TGTGCCAGCAGGATGGGACAGGGTGTCCGGGCTGAGCAGTTCTTC. Protein sequence: CASRMGQGVRAEQFF.

In regard to this clone: This specimen includes other DNA sequences encoding the same CDR3. This rearrangement joins TRBV11-2 to TRBJ1-2; D is unresolved. Germline CDR1 reads SGHAT; CDR2 reads FQNNGV. The V and J ends lost 5 bases and 1 base respectively, with 11 bases between them. This CDR3 contains 14 residues. CDR3 bases: TGTGCCAGCAGCCCCACCGGAGATAACTATGGCTACACCTTC. Amino acids: CASSPTGDNYGYTF.

This sequence joins TRBV9 and TRBJ1-1; 8 bases map to TRBD1. The CDR3 runs 15 residues. V lost 10 bases and J lost 0; bases outside the gene matches: 11. The germline V gene has CDR1 SGDLS and CDR2 YYNGEE. The CDR3 region has the DNA TGTGCCTCGGACAGGGTAAGCGTCATGAACACTGAAGCTTTCTTT. This gives the protein CASDRVSVMNTEAFF.

In its sample, this clone was seen a few times. The V call is TRBV10-2, the J call TRBJ1-6; D is ambiguous. The V gene lost 6 bases and the J gene lost 10 bases, with 13 bases spanning the gap. This CDR3 region has 13 residues. The germline gives CDR1 WSHSY, CDR2 SAAADI. The CDR3 DNA sequence: TGCGCCAGCAGAGTTACAGATCAATCACCCCTCCACTTT. Amino acids: CASRVTDQSPLHF.

The genes are TRBV18 and TRBJ1-1, with D tentatively TRBD1 (5 bases). Trimming took 3 bases from V and 3 from J, leaving 8 bases between them. Germline V gene data show CDR1 as KGHSH and CDR2 as LQKENI. The CDR3 consists of 13 residues. The CDR3, as DNA: TGTGCCAGCTCACCTGTCAGGGACACTGAAGCTTTCTTT. Protein sequence: CASSPVRDTEAFF.

The J gene is TRBJ2-7, the V gene TRBV6-1; D remains unclear. The CDR3 consists of 12 residues. Deletions cut 2 bases from V and 5 bases from J, with 7 bases between. Germline V gives CDR1 MNHNS, CDR2 SASEGT. The CDR3 DNA is TGTGCCAGCAGTGAACCCTATCACGAGCAGTACTTC. Amino acid sequence: CASSEPYHEQYF.

The sample holds one count of this clone. The gene calls are TRBV7-9 and TRBJ2-3; maybe TRBD1 (5 bases). The V and J ends lost 2 bases and 1 base respectively, with 10 bases between them. The CDR3 runs 15 residues. In germline, CDR1 is SEHNR, CDR2 FQNEAQ (reference sequence). The CDR3 region has the DNA TGTGCCAGCAGCTTACGCCAGGGCGGCACAGATACGCAGTATTTT. The encoded protein is CASSLRQGGTDTQYF.

The V call is TRBV9, the J call TRBJ1-2; weak D call: TRBD1 (6 bases). The CDR3 runs 13 residues. Trimming shortened V by 3 bases and J by 8 bases, and 14 bases separated the two germline ends. Germline V gene sequence: CDR1 SGDLS, CDR2 YYNGEE. Here the CDR3 reads CASSAGTSGGYTF. In DNA form, the CDR3 reads TGTGCCAGCAGCGCCGGGACATCGGGCGGCTACACCTTC.

This clone occurred a few times. The chain links TRBV20-1 to TRBJ1-5, with 8 positions matching TRBD1. J was trimmed by 7 bases and V by 3 bases; bases with no gene match: 14. Per germline, CDR1 DFQATT and CDR2 SNEGSKA (reference sequence). The CDR3 loop spans 16 amino acids. The CDR3 sequence is CSASSTRGLTGQPQHF. As DNA, the CDR3 is TGCAGTGCTAGTTCAACCAGGGGGCTTACGGGACAGCCCCAGCATTTT.

This sequence joins TRBV2 and TRBJ2-7; 11 bases match TRBD2. This CDR3 is 15 amino acids long. Germline CDR1 SNHLY, CDR2 FYNNEI. With 5 bases clipped from V and 7 bases from J, the junction kept 10 bases outside the gene matches. This CDR3 is CASSPSSGRPGEQYF. CDR3 nucleotide sequence: TGTGCCAGCAGTCCTTCTAGCGGGAGGCCGGGAGAGCAGTACTTC.

V is TRBV6-1 and J is TRBJ2-7; D remains ambiguous. Germline V CDR1 and CDR2: MNHNS, SASEGT. The CDR3 is 13 amino acids. Trimming left V 2 bases short and J 6 bases short, with 11 bases between. CDR3 sequence (DNA): TGTGCCAGCAGTGAAATAGTGAGAAGCGAGCAGTACTTC. It translates to CASSEIVRSEQYF.

The chain couples TRBV7-8 to TRBJ2-7; the D is unclear. The germline V gene has CDR1 SGHVS and CDR2 FQNEAQ. This CDR3 comprises 13 residues. Trimming took 5 bases from V and 6 from J, leaving 14 bases between them. In DNA form, the CDR3 reads TGTGCCAGCAGCATACTGACCGACTCCGAGCAGTACTTC. Protein: CASSILTDSEQYF.

Points on this clone: Other DNA sequences in this sample translate to the same CDR3. The rearrangement joins TRBV27 to TRBJ2-7; TRBD2 might be the D (5 bases). V lost 3 bases and J 1 base, leaving 7 bases between the germline ends. Germline lookup yields CDR1 MNHEY and CDR2 SMNVEV (reference sequence). The CDR3 has 13 residues. DNA for the CDR3: TGTGCCAGCAGTTTCCGGGGATCCTACGAGCAGTACTTC. It codes for CASSFRGSYEQYF.

The V call is TRBV5-4, the J call TRBJ2-5; tentative D call: TRBD2 (5 bases). CDR1 is SGHNT and CDR2 is YYREEE in the germline V gene (reference sequence). The ends were cut back, 0 bases at V and 3 bases at J, with 12 bases in the middle. The CDR3 consists of 15 residues. The CDR3 DNA follows: TGTGCCAGCAGCTTGGATCTCCGGGGAAAAGAGACCCAGTACTTC. This encodes CASSLDLRGKETQYF.

The chain combines TRBV15 with TRBJ2-3; D gene uncertain. With 0 bases removed from V and 6 bases from J, the gap between germline ends came to 4 bases. CDR3 size: 12 residues. Germline loops: CDR1 LNHNV, CDR2 YYDKDF (reference sequence). The CDR3 reads CATSRDPDTQYF. The CDR3 DNA is TGTGCCACCAGCAGAGACCCGGATACGCAGTATTTT. Combining the CDR3 with reference TRBV15 and TRBJ2-3 gives the whole variable domain DAMVIQNPRYQVTQFGKPVTLSCSQTLNHNVMYWYQQKSSQAPKLLFHYYDKDFNNEADTPDNFQSRRPNTSFCFLDIRSPGLGDTAMYLCATSRDPDTQYFGPGTRLTVL.

The chain joins TRBV10-3 to TRBJ2-7, with TRBD2 as a possible D gene (6 bases). V lost 5 bases and J lost 1, with 18 bases in between. Per germline, CDR1 ENHRY and CDR2 SYGVKD. This CDR3 comprises 16 residues. The CDR3: CAISRGSGGMSYEQYF. CDR3 nucleotide sequence: TGTGCCATCAGTCGAGGGTCGGGCGGGATGTCCTACGAGCAGTACTTC.

This clone was detected only once. The V call is TRBV5-1, the J call TRBJ2-1, with TRBD2 identical over 14 bases. V lost 0 bases, J lost 10 bases, and 6 bases stayed unmatched. The CDR3 has 16 amino acids. Germline assignment: CDR1 SGHRS and CDR2 YFSETQ. The CDR3 DNA reads as TGCGCCAGCAGCTTGGGGGGACTAGCGGGAGTAGAAGAGCAGTTCTTC. Its protein is CASSLGGLAGVEEQFF.